The source of this T cell receptor beta chain is a study of CD8 T cells in Susac syndrome. Germline V gene lookup returns CDR1 MDHEN and CDR2 SYDVKM. V was trimmed by 6 bases and J by 1 base, leaving 10 bases between them. The length of the CDR3 is 14 residues. After extraction with the RNeasy kit, about 0.5 to 1 ug of the RNA was reverse transcribed using random hexamers. Each CDR3 protein is one row after TCRdb ran MiXCR on the immunoSEQ multiplex PCR reads. The table lists around 170,000 distinct CDR3 sequences, nearly 97% of them singletons. The chain employs TRBV28 and TRBJ1-5; D remains ambiguous. Sequencing was done on a sample of CD4+ T cells from PBMCs. This clonotype was obtained from a human donor with Susac syndrome. CDR3: CASRPALSNQPQHF. CDR3 bases: TGTGCCAGCAGGCCAGCCTTAAGCAATCAGCCCCAGCATTTT.